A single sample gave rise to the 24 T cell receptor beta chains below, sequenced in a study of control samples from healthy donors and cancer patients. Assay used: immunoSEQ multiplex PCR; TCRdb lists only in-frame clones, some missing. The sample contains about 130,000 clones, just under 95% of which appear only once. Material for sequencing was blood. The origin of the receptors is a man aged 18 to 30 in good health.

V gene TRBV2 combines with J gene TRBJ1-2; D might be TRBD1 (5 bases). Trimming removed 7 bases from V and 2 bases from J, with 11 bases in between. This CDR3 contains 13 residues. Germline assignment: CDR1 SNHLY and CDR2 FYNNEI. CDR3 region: CASNPTDNYGYTF. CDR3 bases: TGTGCCAGCAATCCGACAGACAACTATGGCTACACCTTC.

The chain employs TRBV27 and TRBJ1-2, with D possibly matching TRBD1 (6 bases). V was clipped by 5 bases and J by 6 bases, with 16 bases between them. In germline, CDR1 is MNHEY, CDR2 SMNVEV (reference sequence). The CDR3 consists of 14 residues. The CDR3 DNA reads TGTGCCAGCAGTATAAACCGACAGGTAGATGGCTACACCTTC. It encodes CASSINRQVDGYTF.

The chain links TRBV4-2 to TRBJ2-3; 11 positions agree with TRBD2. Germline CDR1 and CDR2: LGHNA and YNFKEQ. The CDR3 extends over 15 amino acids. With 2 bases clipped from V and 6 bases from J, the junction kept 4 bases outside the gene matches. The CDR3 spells CASSQIAGGVDTQYF. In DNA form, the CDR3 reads TGTGCCAGCAGCCAAATAGCGGGGGGGGTGGATACGCAGTATTTT.

CDR3 amino acids: CASSKTPTAFMGYTF. The CDR3 DNA follows: TGTGCCAGCAGCAAGACCCCGACTGCTTTTATGGGCTACACCTTC. This sequence joins TRBV9 and TRBJ1-2; D remains ambiguous. Trimming removed 4 bases from V and 8 bases from J, with 21 bases in between. From germline, CDR1 is SGDLS and CDR2 YYNGEE. The CDR3 length is 15 residues. Together with reference TRBV9 and TRBJ1-2, the CDR3 gives the full variable domain: DSGVTQTPKHLITATGQRVTLRCSPRSGDLSVYWYQQSLDQGLQFLIQYYNGEERAKGNILERFSAQQFPDLHSELNLSSLELGDSALYFCASSKTPTAFMGYTFGSGTRLTVV.

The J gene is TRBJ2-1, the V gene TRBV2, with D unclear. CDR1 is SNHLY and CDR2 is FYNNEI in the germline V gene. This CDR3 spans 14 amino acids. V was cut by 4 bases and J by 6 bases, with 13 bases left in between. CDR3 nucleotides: TGTGCCAGCAGTGGGGGTCATCTATCCAATGAGCAGTTCTTC. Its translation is CASSGGHLSNEQFF.

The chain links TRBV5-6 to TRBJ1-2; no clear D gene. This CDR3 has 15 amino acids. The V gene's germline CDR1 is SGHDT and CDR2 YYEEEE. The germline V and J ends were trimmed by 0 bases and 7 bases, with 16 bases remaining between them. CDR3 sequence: CASSLAREARSGYTF. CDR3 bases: TGTGCCAGCAGCTTGGCTCGCGAAGCCCGATCTGGCTACACCTTC.

CDR3 amino acids: CASLSQGTYEQYF. The DNA for the CDR3 is TGTGCCAGCCTTTCCCAGGGGACCTACGAGCAGTACTTC. The rearrangement uses TRBV6-5 and TRBJ2-7; tentatively, D is TRBD1 (6 bases). Germline CDR1 and CDR2: MNHEY and SVGAGI. CDR3 length equals 13 residues. The V gene lost 8 bases and the J gene lost 2 bases, with 13 bases spanning the gap.

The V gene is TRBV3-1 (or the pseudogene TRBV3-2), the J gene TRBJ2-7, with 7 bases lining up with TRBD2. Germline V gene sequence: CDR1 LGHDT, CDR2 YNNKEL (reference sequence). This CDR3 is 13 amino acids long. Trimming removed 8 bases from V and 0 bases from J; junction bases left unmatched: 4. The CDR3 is CASSSSGSYEQYF. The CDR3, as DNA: TGTGCCAGCTCGTCTAGCGGCTCCTACGAGCAGTACTTC.

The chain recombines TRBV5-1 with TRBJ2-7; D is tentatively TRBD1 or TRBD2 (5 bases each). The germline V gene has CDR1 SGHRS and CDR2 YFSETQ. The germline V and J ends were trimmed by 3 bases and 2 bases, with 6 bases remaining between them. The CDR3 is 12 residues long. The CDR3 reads CASSSGPYEQYF. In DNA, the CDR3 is TGCGCCAGCAGCTCGGGACCCTACGAGCAGTACTTC.

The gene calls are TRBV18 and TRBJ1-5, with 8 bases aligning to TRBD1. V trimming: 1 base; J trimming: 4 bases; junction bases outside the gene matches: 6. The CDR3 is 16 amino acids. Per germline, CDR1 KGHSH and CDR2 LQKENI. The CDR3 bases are TGTGCCAGCTCACCACGGTTCACAGGGGGAAATCAGCCCCAGCATTTT. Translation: CASSPRFTGGNQPQHF.

CDR3 coding DNA: TGTGCCAGCAGCCTTGGTGGGACTAGCAGCACAGATACGCAGTATTTT. It is translated as CASSLGGTSSTDTQYF. The chain combines TRBV5-4 with TRBJ2-3; TRBD2 aligns across 9 bases. Germline assignment: CDR1 SGHNT and CDR2 YYREEE (reference sequence). J lost 0 bases, V lost 4 bases, and 6 bases had no gene match. The CDR3 has 16 amino acids.

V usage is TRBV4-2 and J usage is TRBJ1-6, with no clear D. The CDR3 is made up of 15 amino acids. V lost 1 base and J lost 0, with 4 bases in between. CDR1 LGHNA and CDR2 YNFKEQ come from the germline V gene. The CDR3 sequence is CASSQGTSYNSPLHF. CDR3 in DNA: TGTGCCAGCAGCCAAGGGACCTCCTATAATTCACCCCTCCACTTT.

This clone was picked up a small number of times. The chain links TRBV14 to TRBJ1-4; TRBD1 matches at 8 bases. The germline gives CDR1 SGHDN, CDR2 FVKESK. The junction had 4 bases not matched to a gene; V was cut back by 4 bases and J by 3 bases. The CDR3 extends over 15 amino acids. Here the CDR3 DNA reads TGTGCCAGCAGCCCCTACAGGGGGTCTAATGAAAAACTGTTTTTT. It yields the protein CASSPYRGSNEKLFF.

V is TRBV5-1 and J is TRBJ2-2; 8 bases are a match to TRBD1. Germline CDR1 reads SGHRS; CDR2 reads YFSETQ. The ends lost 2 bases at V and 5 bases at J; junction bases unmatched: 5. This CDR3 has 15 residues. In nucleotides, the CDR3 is TGCGCCAGCAGCTTTAGTAGGACAGGGACCGGGGAGCTGTTTTTT. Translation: CASSFSRTGTGELFF.

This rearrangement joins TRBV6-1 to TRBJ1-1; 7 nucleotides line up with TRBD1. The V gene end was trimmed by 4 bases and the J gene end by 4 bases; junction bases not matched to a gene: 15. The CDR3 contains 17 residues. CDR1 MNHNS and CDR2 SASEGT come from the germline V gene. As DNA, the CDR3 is TGTGCCAGCAGTGGTTTTGGCGTCCGACAGGGCGTCACTGAAGCTTTCTTT. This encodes CASSGFGVRQGVTEAFF.

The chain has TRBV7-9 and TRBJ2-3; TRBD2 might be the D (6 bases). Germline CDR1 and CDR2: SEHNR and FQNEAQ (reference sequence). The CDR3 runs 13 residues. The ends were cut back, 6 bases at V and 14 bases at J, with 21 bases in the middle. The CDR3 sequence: CASSPEGLGRPYF. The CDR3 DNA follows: TGTGCCAGCAGTCCGGAGGGGTTGGGTAGGCCGTATTTT.

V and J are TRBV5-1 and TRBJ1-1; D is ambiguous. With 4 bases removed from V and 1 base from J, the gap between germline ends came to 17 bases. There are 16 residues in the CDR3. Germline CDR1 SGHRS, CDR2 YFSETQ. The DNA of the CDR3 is TGCGCCAGCAGCCCATCTGGACGGGTGGGGAACACTGAAGCTTTCTTT. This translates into CASSPSGRVGNTEAFF.

The CDR3 here is CAGQGDTEAFF. In DNA form, the CDR3 reads TGTGCCGGGCAGGGGGACACTGAAGCTTTCTTT. The chain recombines TRBV7-9 with TRBJ1-1; TRBD1 matches 7 bases. Trimming removed 11 bases from V and 3 bases from J; junction bases left unmatched: 3. The CDR3 is 11 residues long. From germline, CDR1 is SEHNR and CDR2 FQNEAQ (reference sequence).

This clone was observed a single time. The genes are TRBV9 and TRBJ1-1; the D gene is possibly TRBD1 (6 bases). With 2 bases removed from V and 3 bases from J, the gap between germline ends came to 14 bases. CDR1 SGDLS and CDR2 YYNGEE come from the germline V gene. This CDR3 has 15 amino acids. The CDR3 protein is CASSVTGSSDTEAFF. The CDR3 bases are TGTGCCAGCAGCGTCACAGGGAGTTCAGACACTGAAGCTTTCTTT.

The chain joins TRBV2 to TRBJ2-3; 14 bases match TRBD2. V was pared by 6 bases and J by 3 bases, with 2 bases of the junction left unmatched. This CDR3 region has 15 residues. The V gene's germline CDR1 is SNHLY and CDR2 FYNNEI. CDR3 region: CASSRTSGRTDTQYF. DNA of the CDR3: TGTGCCAGCAGCCGGACTAGCGGGAGGACAGATACGCAGTATTTT. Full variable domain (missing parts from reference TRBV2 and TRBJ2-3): EPEVTQTPSHQVTQMGQEVILRCVPISNHLYFYWYRQILGQKVEFLVSFYNNEISEKSEIFDDQFSVERPDGSNFTLKIRSTKLEDSAMYFCASSRTSGRTDTQYFGPGTRLTVL.

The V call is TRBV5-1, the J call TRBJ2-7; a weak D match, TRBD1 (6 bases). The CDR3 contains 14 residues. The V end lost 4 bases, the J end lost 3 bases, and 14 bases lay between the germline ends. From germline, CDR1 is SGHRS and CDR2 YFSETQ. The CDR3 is CASSLGGVIYEQYF. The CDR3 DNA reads TGCGCCAGCAGCCTTGGGGGCGTGATCTACGAGCAGTACTTC.

The CDR3 region has the DNA TGTGCCAGCAGCATTGGACAGGGGCTGGGAAACACCATATATTTT. This encodes CASSIGQGLGNTIYF. The chain joins TRBV5-4 to TRBJ1-3, with 9 nucleotides matching TRBD1. Germline V CDR1 and CDR2: SGHNT, YYREEE (reference sequence). The CDR3 runs 15 residues. The junction had 6 bases not matched to a gene; V was cut back by 4 bases and J by 4 bases.

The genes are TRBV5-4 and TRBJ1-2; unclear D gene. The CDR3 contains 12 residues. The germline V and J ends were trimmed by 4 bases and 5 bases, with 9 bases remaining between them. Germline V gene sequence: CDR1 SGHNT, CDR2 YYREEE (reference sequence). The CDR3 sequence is CASSRAGYGYTF. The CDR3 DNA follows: TGTGCCAGCAGCCGCGCCGGGTATGGCTACACCTTC.

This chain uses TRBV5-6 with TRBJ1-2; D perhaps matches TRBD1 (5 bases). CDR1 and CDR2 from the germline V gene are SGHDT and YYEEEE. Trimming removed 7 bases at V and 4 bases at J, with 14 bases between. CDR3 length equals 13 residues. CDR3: CASQFGTAYGYTF. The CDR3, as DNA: TGTGCCAGCCAGTTCGGGACCGCCTATGGCTACACCTTC.